This TCR beta chain was observed in a study of T cell repertoires in cytomegalovirus infection. Whole-study findings and limits: The ex vivo response showed dominance by HLA-C-restricted CMV-specific TCR beta clonotypes.

TCRdb re-derived calls from the reads in MiXCR, one entry per CDR3 protein. The sample lists 300,000 to 400,000 distinct CDR3 sequences; 20% to 30% were seen once. In germline, CDR1 is SGHTA, CDR2 FQGNSA. This CDR3 is 12 amino acids long. Trimming took off 5 bases at V and 10 bases at J, with 14 bases between the two ends. This clonotype appeared a few times. Its antigen remains unidentified. This clonotype was sampled from a human donor in good health (CMV status not recorded). Some clones in this sample may be carry-over from other donors' samples. The genes are TRBV7-2 and TRBJ1-2, with D uncertain. The sample in question was cultured PBMCs, obtained from culture after CMV antigen stimulation. The CDR3 region is CASSVRTDDYTF. The CDR3 DNA reads as TGTGCCAGCAGCGTACGAACCGATGACTACACCTTC.